A single sample is the source of the 15 T cell receptor beta chains below, sequenced in a study of T cell responses to AZD1222 COVID-19 vaccine. Here immunoSEQ multiplex PCR was the method, and the copy in TCRdb shows in-frame clones only, minus some. In the table there are roughly 150,000 clones, roughly nine tenths of which are singletons. The specimen comprised peripheral blood, sampled 28 days after the second AZD1222 dose. The receptors derive from an adult who received the AZD1222 COVID-19 vaccine.

Worth noting for this clone: Other DNA sequences from this sample encode an identical CDR3 as well. The V and J genes are TRBV7-2 and TRBJ1-6, with no clear D. This CDR3 is 15 amino acids long. Looked up from germline, CDR1 is SGHTA and CDR2 is FQGNSA. The ends were cut back, 3 bases at V and 0 bases at J, with 6 bases in the middle. The CDR3 sequence is CASSLGSSYNSPLHF. As DNA, the CDR3 is TGTGCCAGCAGCTTGGGAAGCTCCTATAATTCACCCCTCCACTTT.

This chain links TRBV5-8 with TRBJ1-3, with D unclear. Trimming pared 1 base from V and 3 bases from J, leaving 2 bases between. CDR1 SGHTS and CDR2 YDEGEE come from the germline V gene. The CDR3 is 12 amino acids. The CDR3: CASSLFGNTIYF. For the CDR3, the DNA is TGTGCCAGCAGCTTGTTTGGAAACACCATATATTTT.

The chain carries TRBV6-2 or TRBV6-3 and TRBJ2-1; 8 nucleotides agree with TRBD2. This CDR3 has 14 residues. Germline V gene lookup returns CDR1 MNHEY and CDR2 SVGEGT. The J segment lost 4 bases and the V segment lost 5 bases, leaving 4 bases of the junction unmatched. CDR3: CASSASGSYNEQFF. DNA for the CDR3: TGTGCCAGCAGTGCAAGCGGGAGTTACAATGAGCAGTTCTTC.

J is TRBJ2-3 and V is TRBV24-1, with 13 bases that match TRBD2. J gave up 8 bases and V 3 bases, and 10 bases lay outside the gene matches. This CDR3 is 17 amino acids long. Germline CDR1 KGHDR, CDR2 SFDVKD. CDR3 nucleotides: TGTGCCACCAGTGATCCGACTAGCGGGGGGCCAATGGGTACGCAGTATTTT. Protein product: CATSDPTSGGPMGTQYF.

The rearrangement uses TRBV19 and TRBJ1-4, with 7 bases matching TRBD1. The CDR3 spans 17 residues. The germline V gene encodes CDR1 LNHDA and CDR2 SQIVND (reference sequence). V gave up 1 base and J gave up 8 bases; unmatched junction bases: 13. In DNA form, the CDR3 reads TGTGCCAGTAGTATAGTAGGAGACAGGGTTGAGGGAGAAAAACTGTTTTTT. Translated, it gives CASSIVGDRVEGEKLFF.

The chain recombines TRBV27 with TRBJ2-7; a weak D match, TRBD2 (6 bases). Germline CDR1 MNHEY, CDR2 SMNVEV (reference sequence). Trimming shortened V by 2 bases and J by 3 bases, and 20 bases separated the two germline ends. This CDR3 has 17 amino acids. CDR3 residues: CASSLPARSGSSYEQYF. The CDR3 bases are TGTGCCAGCAGTTTACCTGCACGATCCGGGAGTAGCTACGAGCAGTACTTC.

The gene calls are TRBV11-2 and TRBJ1-2, with TRBD1 matching 9 bases. CDR3 length: 15 amino acids. CDR1 SGHAT and CDR2 FQNNGV come from the germline V gene. Unmatched junction bases numbered 5, after V lost 0 bases and J lost 6 bases. CDR3 DNA sequence: TGTGCCAGCAGCTTAGACAACACAGGGGGCAATGGCTACACCTTC. This gives the protein CASSLDNTGGNGYTF.

The chain joins TRBV5-1 to TRBJ1-5, with 11 positions matching TRBD1. CDR1 SGHRS and CDR2 YFSETQ come from the germline V gene. This CDR3 region has 15 residues. J was trimmed by 7 bases and V by 4 bases; bases with no gene match: 7. The CDR3 reads CASSIGGQGAQPQHF. The CDR3 DNA reads as TGCGCCAGCAGCATCGGAGGACAGGGGGCACAGCCCCAGCATTTT. Based on the CDR3 plus reference TRBV5-1 and TRBJ1-5, the full variable domain is KAGVTQTPRYLIKTRGQQVTLSCSPISGHRSVSWYQQTPGQGLQFLFEYFSETQRNKGNFPGRFSGRQFSNSRSEMNVSTLELGDSALYLCASSIGGQGAQPQHFGDGTRLSIL.

The rearrangement joins TRBV5-4 to TRBJ2-2, with 11 bases that match TRBD2. Germline CDR1 SGHNT, CDR2 YYREEE (reference sequence). The CDR3 loop spans 16 amino acids. V shed 2 bases, J shed 1 base, and the junction held 1 base outside the gene matches. The CDR3 sequence is CASSLGTSGNTGELFF. For the CDR3, the DNA is TGTGCCAGCAGCTTAGGGACTAGCGGGAACACCGGGGAGCTGTTTTTT.

This clone was seen only once. The chain carries TRBV7-2 and TRBJ1-5; TRBD1 might be the D (5 bases). Trimming cost V 5 bases and J 7 bases, with 15 bases left between them. This CDR3 is 14 amino acids long. CDR1 SGHTA and CDR2 FQGNSA come from the germline V gene. CDR3 sequence reads: CASSRATGAQPQHF. For the CDR3, the DNA is TGTGCCAGCAGCAGAGCCACCGGGGCACAGCCCCAGCATTTT.

This rearrangement joins TRBV10-1 to TRBJ2-3; possible D gene TRBD2, 6 bases. Deletions cut 2 bases from V and 0 bases from J, with 9 bases between. CDR3 length: 15 amino acids. Germline V CDR1 and CDR2: WNHNN, SYGVQD (reference sequence). This chain's CDR3 is CASSERRGSTDTQYF. DNA of the CDR3: TGCGCCAGCAGTGAGCGGCGGGGAAGCACAGATACGCAGTATTTT.

This chain links TRBV7-9 with TRBJ2-1, with D perhaps TRBD2 (6 bases). Germline CDR1 and CDR2: SEHNR and FQNEAQ (reference sequence). This CDR3 is 15 amino acids long. V lost 5 bases, J lost 0 bases, and 11 bases lay in between. The CDR3 region is CASSPGGSSYNEQFF. In nucleotides, the CDR3 is TGTGCCAGCAGCCCCGGAGGGAGCTCCTACAATGAGCAGTTCTTC.

The CDR3 protein is CASSPAGSSYEQYF. The CDR3 DNA reads as TGTGCCAGTAGTCCGGCGGGGTCCTCCTACGAGCAGTACTTC. The J gene is TRBJ2-7, the V gene TRBV19, with D possibly matching TRBD2 (6 bases). V was shortened by 5 bases and J by 0 bases, with 11 bases between the two germline ends. Per the germline V gene, CDR1 is LNHDA and CDR2 is SQIVND (reference sequence). The CDR3 runs 14 residues.

The V gene is TRBV24-1, the J gene TRBJ2-3, with 9 bases identical to TRBD1. The CDR3 spans 17 residues. The germline V gene has CDR1 KGHDR and CDR2 SFDVKD. J gave up 0 bases and V 4 bases, and 7 bases lay outside the gene matches. The CDR3 sequence: CATSEPGQGTSTDTQYF. CDR3 DNA sequence: TGTGCCACCAGTGAGCCGGGACAGGGTACTAGCACAGATACGCAGTATTTT.

The sample holds a few counts of this clone. V gene TRBV7-2 combines with J gene TRBJ1-2; no definite D call. There are 15 residues in the CDR3. The germline CDR1 and CDR2 sequences are SGHTA and FQGNSA. The V and J ends lost 5 bases and 7 bases respectively, with 20 bases between them. The CDR3 DNA is TGTGCCAGCAGCACGGACGCCCAGGCTACCGCTGGCTACACCTTC. Its translation: CASSTDAQATAGYTF.